This T cell receptor (beta chain) was identified in a study of blood T cell repertoires in COVID-19. Background on the study: Sample material is recorded as cDNA or gDNA derived from T cells, B-cell-depleted T cells, or PBMCs.

The CDR3 covers 18 residues. V lost 5 bases and J lost 0; bases outside the gene matches: 5. Germline V lookup: CDR1 SGHTA, CDR2 FQGTGA. Generated by immunoSEQ multiplex PCR, the TCRdb table keeps only in-frame clones and is missing some. The sample has 65,000 to 75,000 clones, around 80% seen once. The chain couples TRBV7-3 to TRBJ2-2, with 14 bases matching TRBD2. The TCR comes from a human donor in a cohort sampled during active COVID-19. Sequenced: peripheral blood. CDR3 DNA: TGTGCCAGCAGCCCACGACTAGCGGGAGGGCCGAACACCGGGGAGCTGTTTTTT. Encoded protein: CASSPRLAGGPNTGELFF.